Below, 26 T cell receptor beta chains from the same sample are listed, as sequenced in a study of T-cell reconstitution after alpha-beta-depleted transplantation in children. The TCRbeta library incorporated unique molecular identifiers. TCRdb re-called the PCR reads with MiXCR, one entry per CDR3 protein. The sample holds more than 150,000 distinct CDR3 sequences, less than 15% seen once. The source was PBMCs from the stem cell graft donor, collected from the stem cell graft. These receptors all stem from a human donor who donated a stem cell graft to a child with acute lymphoblastic leukemia.

This clonotype was observed a few times. The rearrangement links TRBV3-1 to TRBJ2-3, with TRBD2 matching 8 bases. CDR1 LGHDT and CDR2 YNNKEL come from the germline V gene (reference sequence). The CDR3 covers 15 residues. V trimming: 8 bases; J trimming: 3 bases; junction bases outside the gene matches: 10. The CDR3: CASCPGGPVTDTQYF. The CDR3 region has the DNA TGTGCCAGCTGTCCGGGAGGGCCCGTAACAGATACGCAGTATTTT.

Ten or more counts support this clonotype. J is TRBJ2-2 and V is TRBV12-3 or TRBV12-4; D may be TRBD2 (6 bases). The CDR3 loop spans 13 amino acids. Trimming left V 3 bases short and J 6 bases short, with 8 bases between. CDR3 residues: CASSLGEAGELFF. The CDR3 nucleotides are TGTGCCAGCAGTTTGGGGGAGGCCGGGGAGCTGTTTTTT.

The J gene is TRBJ2-1, the V gene TRBV7-9; 7 bases align to TRBD1. Germline assignment: CDR1 SEHNR and CDR2 FQNEAQ (reference sequence). V trimming: 5 bases; J trimming: 0 bases; junction bases outside the gene matches: 10. This CDR3 has 17 residues. The CDR3: CASSEGGQRSSYNEQFF. CDR3 sequence (DNA): TGTGCCAGCAGCGAAGGGGGCCAGAGGAGCTCCTACAATGAGCAGTTCTTC.

This clonotype appeared a few times. The gene calls are TRBV11-3 and TRBJ2-3; D is possibly TRBD1 (6 bases). Trimming cost V 5 bases and J 2 bases, with 11 bases left between them. Germline V gives CDR1 SGHNT, CDR2 YENEEA. CDR3 length: 14 amino acids. The CDR3 is CASSPQGLTDTQYF. Written as DNA, the CDR3 is TGTGCCAGCAGCCCGCAGGGGCTCACAGATACGCAGTATTTT.

The chain employs TRBV12-3 or TRBV12-4 and TRBJ2-7; no reliable D call. This CDR3 has 12 amino acids. V lost 7 bases and J 6 bases, leaving 13 bases between the germline ends. The CDR3 reads CASTISLGEQYF. The CDR3 nucleotides are TGTGCCAGCACCATATCTTTGGGCGAGCAGTACTTC.

At least ten counts were recorded for this clonotype. The chain joins TRBV5-6 to TRBJ2-3; TRBD2 aligns across 8 bases. Looked up from germline, CDR1 is SGHDT and CDR2 is YYEEEE. CDR3 length: 15 amino acids. J lost 2 bases, V lost 4 bases, and 6 bases had no gene match. The CDR3 region is CASSIGTRDTDTQYF. Here the CDR3 DNA reads TGTGCCAGCAGCATCGGGACTAGGGACACAGATACGCAGTATTTT.

This clonotype has ten or more counts. This chain links TRBV11-3 with TRBJ2-1, with 9 bases identical to TRBD1. The junction had 9 bases not matched to a gene; V was cut back by 2 bases and J by 4 bases. The germline V gene encodes CDR1 SGHNT and CDR2 YENEEA. CDR3 size: 17 residues. In nucleotides, the CDR3 is TGTGCCAGCAGCTTATTTCCCACGGGACAGGGTTACAATGAGCAGTTCTTC. It codes for CASSLFPTGQGYNEQFF.

This clonotype came up a few times. The chain joins TRBV4-2 to TRBJ2-1; 11 nucleotides line up with TRBD2. The V gene end was trimmed by 1 base and the J gene end by 0 bases; junction bases not matched to a gene: 11. The germline gives CDR1 LGHNA, CDR2 YNFKEQ. The CDR3 covers 20 residues. The CDR3 DNA sequence: TGTGCCAGCAGCCAAGCTATGGGGACTAGCGGTTCTTTCTCCTACAATGAGCAGTTCTTC. This gives the protein CASSQAMGTSGSFSYNEQFF.

This clonotype was seen ten or more times. The chain has TRBV20-1 and TRBJ1-1; TRBD1 might be the D (5 bases). The germline CDR1 and CDR2 sequences are DFQATT and SNEGSKA (reference sequence). Trimming cost V 5 bases and J 4 bases, with 8 bases left between them. CDR3 length equals 11 residues. CDR3 sequence: CSAGRGTEAFF. The CDR3 DNA reads TGCAGTGCTGGTAGGGGCACTGAAGCTTTCTTT.

This clonotype was picked up many times. The gene calls are TRBV12-3 or TRBV12-4 and TRBJ2-5, with 12 bases matching TRBD2. J was trimmed by 4 bases and V by 8 bases; bases with no gene match: 11. The CDR3 contains 16 residues. CDR3: CASSKTATSGRETQYF. The CDR3 bases are TGTGCCAGCTCAAAGACGGCGACTAGCGGGAGAGAGACCCAGTACTTC.

This clonotype was counted many times. The genes are TRBV10-3 and TRBJ2-7; weak D call: TRBD2 (5 bases). The CDR3 runs 13 residues. The germline gives CDR1 ENHRY, CDR2 SYGVKD. Trimming pared 1 base from V and 2 bases from J, leaving 6 bases between. The CDR3 DNA reads as TGTGCCATCAGTGAGTACGGGGCCTACGAGCAGTACTTC. Its translation is CAISEYGAYEQYF.

This clonotype was recorded at least ten times. This chain uses TRBV5-1 with TRBJ2-7; 10 bases map to TRBD1. The CDR3 has 15 amino acids. The germline gives CDR1 SGHRS, CDR2 YFSETQ. V shed 3 bases, J shed 2 bases, and the junction held 5 bases outside the gene matches. The CDR3 region has the DNA TGCGCCAGCAGCTGGACGGACAGGGGGGCCTACGAGCAGTACTTC. Amino acid sequence: CASSWTDRGAYEQYF.

In its sample, this clonotype was seen many times. This chain uses TRBV6-5 with TRBJ2-5; no clear D gene. CDR3 length: 14 amino acids. Trimming cost V 0 bases and J 5 bases, with 10 bases left between them. Germline-derived CDR1 and CDR2 are MNHEY and SVGAGI. CDR3 DNA: TGTGCCAGCAGTTACTCGGGTCGAGCGGAGACCCAGTACTTC. Protein product: CASSYSGRAETQYF.

This clonotype was observed many times. The chain uses TRBV5-5 and TRBJ1-1, with D unclear. There are 12 residues in the CDR3. Germline CDR1 reads SGHKS; CDR2 reads YYEKEE (reference sequence). The V and J ends lost 4 bases and 5 bases respectively, with 9 bases between them. CDR3 amino acids: CASSLILTEAFF. The CDR3 DNA is TGTGCCAGCAGCCTTATTCTAACTGAAGCTTTCTTT.

This clonotype was found many times. The gene calls are TRBV3-1 and TRBJ2-7, with D unclear. This CDR3 has 14 residues. Looked up from germline, CDR1 is LGHDT and CDR2 is YNNKEL (reference sequence). V lost 0 bases, J lost 3 bases, and 9 bases lay in between. In nucleotides, the CDR3 is TGTGCCAGCAGCCAAGATGCCACAAGCTACGAGCAGTACTTC. Translating it yields CASSQDATSYEQYF.

With respect to this clonotype: It may be a read error: a sequence one base away is much more abundant. This chain uses TRBV10-3 with TRBJ2-7, with 7 bases that match TRBD2. The germline V gene encodes CDR1 ENHRY and CDR2 SYGVKD. V lost 0 bases, J lost 3 bases, and 8 bases stayed unmatched. The CDR3 runs to 16 residues. Here the CDR3 DNA reads TGTGCCATCAGTGAGTCGCCTCACGCTAGCGGCTACGAGCAGTACTTC. Its translation is CAISESPHASGYEQYF.

This clonotype was detected many times. The genes are TRBV10-3 and TRBJ2-1, with a weak D call TRBD2 (5 bases). The V gene's germline CDR1 is ENHRY and CDR2 SYGVKD. The CDR3 covers 15 residues. The V end was cut by 0 bases, the J end by 6 bases, with 12 bases between. The CDR3 sequence: CAISESKAVGNEQFF. The CDR3 nucleotides are TGTGCCATCAGTGAGTCGAAAGCGGTGGGCAATGAGCAGTTCTTC.

This clonotype was recorded many times. V and J are TRBV5-5 and TRBJ2-3; D perhaps matches TRBD1 (6 bases). Germline CDR1 reads SGHKS; CDR2 reads YYEKEE (reference sequence). This CDR3 is built from 16 residues. V was clipped by 0 bases and J by 2 bases, with 13 bases between them. This CDR3 is CASSLDGAGVTDTQYF. The CDR3 DNA reads as TGTGCCAGCAGCTTGGACGGTGCAGGGGTCACAGATACGCAGTATTTT.

In this sample, this clonotype turned up many times. The chain links TRBV29-1 to TRBJ2-7, with a tentative D call TRBD1 (6 bases). Germline V gene sequence: CDR1 SQVTM, CDR2 ANQGSEA. This CDR3 has 13 residues. V was pared by 4 bases and J by 1 base, with 11 bases between. CDR3 bases: TGCAGCGTTGCTGGACAGTTTTCCTACGAGCAGTACTTC. Its protein is CSVAGQFSYEQYF.

This clonotype was counted a few times. The V and J genes are TRBV29-1 and TRBJ1-2; D ambiguous. The CDR3 contains 13 residues. V was shortened by 4 bases and J by 3 bases, with 12 bases between the two germline ends. Germline CDR1 and CDR2: SQVTM and ANQGSEA. The CDR3 DNA sequence: TGCAGCGTTGGGGTTGGGAGAGACTATGGCTACACCTTC. Translated, it gives CSVGVGRDYGYTF.

This clonotype was recorded at least ten times. This rearrangement joins TRBV5-6 to TRBJ1-5, with D unresolved. With 3 bases removed from V and 1 base from J, the gap between germline ends came to 14 bases. The V gene's germline CDR1 is SGHDT and CDR2 YYEEEE. The CDR3 covers 16 residues. The CDR3 region is CASSSGWQRSNQPQHF. CDR3 in DNA: TGTGCCAGCAGCTCTGGGTGGCAGCGAAGCAATCAGCCCCAGCATTTT. Looking up the rest from reference TRBV5-6 and TRBJ1-5 gives the full variable domain: DAGVTQSPTHLIKTRGQQVTLRCSPKSGHDTVSWYQQALGQGPQFIFQYYEEEERQRGNFPDRFSGHQFPNYSSELNVNALLLGDSALYLCASSSGWQRSNQPQHFGDGTRLSIL.

This clonotype has ten or more counts. The chain combines TRBV6-1 with TRBJ2-1; maybe TRBD1 (7 bases). CDR3 size: 14 residues. Germline values: CDR1 MNHNS, CDR2 SASEGT. The ends were cut back, 4 bases at V and 6 bases at J, with 13 bases in the middle. Here the CDR3 DNA reads TGTGCCAGCAGTGCGGGGGACAGCTCCAATGAGCAGTTCTTC. It translates to CASSAGDSSNEQFF.

This chain joins TRBV19 and TRBJ2-1; D might be TRBD2 (6 bases). CDR1 and CDR2 from the germline V gene are LNHDA and SQIVND (reference sequence). V was pared by 5 bases and J by 5 bases, with 13 bases between. The CDR3 totals 14 residues. The DNA of the CDR3 is TGTGCCAGTAGTGTGGCCGGGACTCACAATGAGCAGTTCTTC. Amino acids: CASSVAGTHNEQFF.

The chain recombines TRBV20-1 with TRBJ1-1; 8 bases fit TRBD1. V gave up 4 bases and J gave up 1 base; unmatched junction bases: 8. Per the germline V gene, CDR1 is DFQATT and CDR2 is SNEGSKA (reference sequence). There are 15 residues in the CDR3. The CDR3 bases are TGCAGTGCTATGGCGGACAGGGCGGGGAACACTGAAGCTTTCTTT. Translation: CSAMADRAGNTEAFF.

The sample holds many counts of this clonotype. V gene TRBV20-1 combines with J gene TRBJ2-4; either TRBD1 or TRBD2 may fit D (6 bases each). The CDR3 sequence is 13 residues long. The V and J ends lost 6 bases and 13 bases respectively, with 22 bases between them. CDR1 and CDR2 from the germline V gene are DFQATT and SNEGSKA (reference sequence). The CDR3, as DNA: TGCAGTGCAATGGTGCAGGGGCGGGATGGGCAGTACTTC. This sequence encodes CSAMVQGRDGQYF.

This clonotype was counted a few times. The chain combines TRBV27 with TRBJ1-2, with 7 nucleotides matching TRBD1. Germline V gene data show CDR1 as MNHEY and CDR2 as SMNVEV (reference sequence). There are 12 residues in the CDR3. The trim removed 5 bases at V and 8 bases at J, leaving 5 bases unmatched. Here the CDR3 DNA reads TGTGCCAGCAGTCAAGACAGGGTGGGCTACACCTTC. Translated, it gives CASSQDRVGYTF.